This section outlines one T cell receptor (beta chain) sequence together with its context. Its antigen is currently unknown. The CDR3 runs to 13 residues. The germline V and J ends were trimmed by 3 bases and 6 bases, with 8 bases remaining between them. The germline V gene has CDR1 MDHEN and CDR2 SYDVKM. The data were taken from a study of T cells in Graves' hyperthyroidism and ophthalmopathy. Study-wide findings and caveats: Most thyroid-expanded clonotypes above 0.001 were also found in blood.

The source material, RNA transcripts, was used to amplify TCR beta CDR3 regions. HTBI primers were used for first-round RT-PCR of the TCR CDR3. TCRdb ran MiXCR on the multiplex PCR reads and lists one entry per CDR3 protein. The sample records around 290,000 distinct CDR3 sequences, 13% being singletons. The clonotype comes from a woman in her twenties or thirties with Graves' hyperthyroidism that later progressed to Graves' ophthalmopathy. Material: blood. The chain combines TRBV28 with TRBJ2-2; D not resolved. CDR3: CASSFSIAGELFF. In DNA form, the CDR3 reads TGTGCCAGCAGTTTTAGTATTGCCGGGGAGCTGTTTTTT.